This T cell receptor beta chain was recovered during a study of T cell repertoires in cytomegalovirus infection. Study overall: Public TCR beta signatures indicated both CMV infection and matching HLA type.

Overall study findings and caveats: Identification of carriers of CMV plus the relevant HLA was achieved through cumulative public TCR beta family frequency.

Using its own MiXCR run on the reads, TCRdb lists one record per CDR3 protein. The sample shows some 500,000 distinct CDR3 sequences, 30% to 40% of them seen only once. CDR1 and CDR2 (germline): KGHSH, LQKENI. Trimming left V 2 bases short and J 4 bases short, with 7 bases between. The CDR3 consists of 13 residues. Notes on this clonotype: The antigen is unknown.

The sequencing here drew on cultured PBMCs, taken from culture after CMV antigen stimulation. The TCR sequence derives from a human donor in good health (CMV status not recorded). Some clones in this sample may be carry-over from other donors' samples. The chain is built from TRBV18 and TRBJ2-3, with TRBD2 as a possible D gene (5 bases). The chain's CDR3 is CASSPTRSDTQYF. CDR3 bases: TGTGCCAGCTCACCAACTAGATCAGATACGCAGTATTTT.